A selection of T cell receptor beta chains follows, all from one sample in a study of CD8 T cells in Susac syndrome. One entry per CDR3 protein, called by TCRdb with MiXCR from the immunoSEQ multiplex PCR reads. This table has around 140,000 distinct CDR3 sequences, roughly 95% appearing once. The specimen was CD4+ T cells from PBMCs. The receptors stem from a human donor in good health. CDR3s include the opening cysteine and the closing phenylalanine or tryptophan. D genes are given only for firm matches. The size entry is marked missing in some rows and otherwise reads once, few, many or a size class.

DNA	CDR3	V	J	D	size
TGCAGCGTTGAAGATCCCCTAGCGGGGCTGATCTGGGAGACCCAGTACTTC	CSVEDPLAGLIWETQYF	TRBV29-1	TRBJ2-5	TRBD2	NA
TGTGCCAGTAGGGTTGGGAATCAGCCCCAGCATTTT	CASRVGNQPQHF	TRBV19	TRBJ1-5	NA	NA
TGTGCCAGCACCGTCGGGACAGGTTGGGGACAGCCCCAGCATTTT	CASTVGTGWGQPQHF	TRBV7-2	TRBJ1-5	TRBD1	NA
TGCGCCAGCAGCCAAGAGGGCGGGCTAAGAGCTATTCCGGATACGCAGTATTTT	CASSQEGGLRAIPDTQYF	TRBV4-1	TRBJ2-3	NA	NA
TGTGCCAGCAGCTCCCTTCGGAGCTACGAGCAGTACTTC	CASSSLRSYEQYF	TRBV11-2	TRBJ2-7	NA	few
TGCGCCAGCAGCTTGAGACTAGCGGCCTACAATGAGCAGTTCTTC	CASSLRLAAYNEQFF	TRBV5-1	TRBJ2-1	TRBD2	NA
TGTGCCAGCAGCGATAACGTATGGGGGCAGTTCTTC	CASSDNVWGQFF	TRBV3-1	TRBJ2-1	NA	once
TGCAGTGCTAGTTCCCCGGCGATGAACACTGAAGCTTTCTTT	CSASSPAMNTEAFF	TRBV20-1	TRBJ1-1	NA	NA
TGCAGTGCCGGACTAGCGGGAGTGAGGAACACCGGGGAGCTGTTTTTT	CSAGLAGVRNTGELFF	TRBV20-1	TRBJ2-2	TRBD2	NA
TGTGCCAGTAGTCGGGTGAACACTGAAGCTTTCTTT	CASSRVNTEAFF	TRBV19	TRBJ1-1	NA	NA
TGCGCCAGCAGCTTGGAAGGGAGGTATCAAGAGACCCAGTACTTC	CASSLEGRYQETQYF	TRBV5-1	TRBJ2-5	NA	NA
TGTGCCTGGAGTTCGGCAGGGCACTCTGGAAACACCATATATTTT	CAWSSAGHSGNTIYF	TRBV30	TRBJ1-3	NA	NA
TGTGCCAGCAGCTTGATGACAGGCTTACTAGCCAAAAACATTCAGTACTTC	CASSLMTGLLAKNIQYF	TRBV5-8	TRBJ2-4	NA	once
TGCAGTGCTAGAAAGGGTCTAGGCCAAGAGACCCAGTACTTC	CSARKGLGQETQYF	TRBV20-1	TRBJ2-5	NA	NA
TGCAGCGTTGAATTACAGGGGAAGAACACCATATATTTT	CSVELQGKNTIYF	TRBV29-1	TRBJ1-3	TRBD1	NA
TGTGCCAGCAGTTTAGAGGGAGGCGGGGAGACCCAGTACTTC	CASSLEGGGETQYF	TRBV12-3/TRBV12-4	TRBJ2-5	NA	NA
TGCAGTGCTAGAGAAGATCCGGGTCGGAGCACTGAAGCTTTCTTT	CSAREDPGRSTEAFF	TRBV20-1	TRBJ1-1	NA	NA
TGCGCCAGCAGCGAGGACAGGAGGTCAGCTTTCTTT	CASSEDRRSAFF	TRBV5-1	TRBJ1-1	TRBD1	NA
TGCAGCGCCGCTAGCGGCATCTCCTACGAGCAGTACTTC	CSAASGISYEQYF	TRBV29-1	TRBJ2-7	TRBD2	NA
TGTGCCAGCAGCTTAGGTCAGGGGGGTGATCTAGCGGGAGGTCGGCAGACCCAGTACTTC	CASSLGQGGDLAGGRQTQYF	TRBV11-2	TRBJ2-5	TRBD2	NA
TGTGCCAGCAGCCTGACTAGCGGGAGAGGGAAAGAGACCCAGTACTTC	CASSLTSGRGKETQYF	TRBV11-1	TRBJ2-5	TRBD2	once
TGTGCCATCAGTGAGGGTAGCCTGAACACCGGGGAGCTGTTTTTT	CAISEGSLNTGELFF	TRBV10-3	TRBJ2-2	NA	once
TGTGCCAGCAGCCAAGAGTGGCGGGGGGAGCTGTTTTTT	CASSQEWRGELFF	TRBV3-1	TRBJ2-2	NA	NA
TGTGCCAGCAGCTTGGTACACAACAATGAGCAGTTCTTC	CASSLVHNNEQFF	TRBV5-6	TRBJ2-1	NA	once
TGTGCCAGCGGGGGAATTAGCGGGAGGGCCAAGGATGAGCAGTTCTTC	CASGGISGRAKDEQFF	TRBV3-1	TRBJ2-1	TRBD2	NA
TGTGCCAGCAGTGTAGGCAGGCTCCCCAATCAGCCCCAGCATTTT	CASSVGRLPNQPQHF	TRBV2	TRBJ1-5	NA	NA
TGTGCCAGCGCACCCGGGACAGGTTTCACAGATACGCAGTATTTT	CASAPGTGFTDTQYF	TRBV19	TRBJ2-3	TRBD1	NA
TGCGCCAGCAGCCAGGGACTTTTTAACCAAGAGACCCAGTACTTC	CASSQGLFNQETQYF	TRBV5-1	TRBJ2-5	NA	NA
TGTGCCAGCAGCAGACTGGGGGCCAACGTCCTGACTTTC	CASSRLGANVLTF	TRBV6-1	TRBJ2-6	NA	few
TGCGCCAGCAGCCAAGACGGGGGCCGCGCCCAGCATTTT	CASSQDGGRAQHF	TRBV4-1	TRBJ1-5	NA	NA
TGTGCCAGCAGCGTAGAGGGCGATACGCAGTATTTT	CASSVEGDTQYF	TRBV9	TRBJ2-3	NA	NA
TGTGCCAGCAGTCCAAGGACAGGGGACAAAAACATTCAGTACTTC	CASSPRTGDKNIQYF	TRBV9	TRBJ2-4	TRBD1	NA
TGTGCCAGCAGTTTAAGTGGCAGGGATAGAGCTGAAGCTTTCTTT	CASSLSGRDRAEAFF	TRBV12-3/TRBV12-4	TRBJ1-1	NA	NA
TGCACCAGCAGCCAACCCCCCAATTCGGGAGAAACCTACGAGCAGTACTTC	CTSSQPPNSGETYEQYF	TRBV1	TRBJ2-7	NA	NA
TGTGCCAGCAGAGGGGTCCGGACAGGGATGTGGCAGCAGTATTTT	CASRGVRTGMWQQYF	TRBV27	TRBJ2-3	TRBD1	NA
TGTGCCAGCGGAGACCGACGGGGGAACACTGAAGCTTTCTTT	CASGDRRGNTEAFF	TRBV2	TRBJ1-1	NA	NA
TGCAGTGCTATGGGGGGAAAACTGTTTTTT	CSAMGGKLFF	TRBV20-1	TRBJ1-4	NA	NA
TGTGCCAGCAGTTCCCGGGACGGACTCACAGATACGCAGTATTTT	CASSSRDGLTDTQYF	TRBV12-3/TRBV12-4	TRBJ2-3	NA	NA
TGTGCCATCAGGAGGGATTCTGGGGCCAACGTCCTGACTTTC	CAIRRDSGANVLTF	TRBV10-3	TRBJ2-6	NA	NA
TGTGCCAGCAGTTCGGCCTCTGAAGCTTTCTTT	CASSSASEAFF	TRBV27	TRBJ1-1	NA	NA
TGTGCCAGCAGTTTAGGGACCAAGGGGGAGCTGTTTTTT	CASSLGTKGELFF	TRBV12-3/TRBV12-4	TRBJ2-2	NA	NA
TGTGCCAGCAGTTTGAACAGCCCCTACGAGCAGTACTTC	CASSLNSPYEQYF	TRBV12-3/TRBV12-4	TRBJ2-7	NA	NA
TGTGCCAGCAGTTTGACAACCGACTATGGCTACACCTTC	CASSLTTDYGYTF	TRBV6-2/TRBV6-3	TRBJ1-2	NA	NA
TGTGCCAGCATCCGGGACAGCAACACTGAAGCTTTCTTT	CASIRDSNTEAFF	TRBV4-2	TRBJ1-1	TRBD1	NA
TGTGCCAGCAGCTTCTCCGGGACAGGGGTCGACGAGCAGTACTTC	CASSFSGTGVDEQYF	TRBV7-3	TRBJ2-7	TRBD1	NA
TGCGCCAGCAGCTTGGAGGGGACAGGGAGGACCGGGGAGCTGTTTTTT	CASSLEGTGRTGELFF	TRBV5-1	TRBJ2-2	TRBD1	NA
TGTGCCAGCAGACTTAGCGGGAGTGACGGCGGGGAGCTGTTTTTT	CASRLSGSDGGELFF	TRBV28	TRBJ2-2	TRBD2	NA
TGTGCCATCAGCCGGGACGGGACAGGGCTCACTAACTATGGCTACACCTTC	CAISRDGTGLTNYGYTF	TRBV10-3	TRBJ1-2	TRBD1	NA
TGTGCCAGCAGTGAAGCCGCAGTGGACACCTTC	CASSEAAVDTF	TRBV6-1	TRBJ1-2	NA	NA
TGTGCCAGCAGCCAACCTCAGGGGCCTCGAAGTGGCTACACCTTC	CASSQPQGPRSGYTF	TRBV3-1	TRBJ1-2	NA	NA
TGTGCCAGCAGTTTTACAGGGGGTAAAAAGACCCAGTACTTC	CASSFTGGKKTQYF	TRBV28	TRBJ2-5	TRBD1	NA
TGTGCCAGCAGTTACACCCCGCTGAAGAGGTTGTCGGCTTTCTTT	CASSYTPLKRLSAFF	TRBV6-2/TRBV6-3	TRBJ1-1	NA	NA
TGTGCCAGCAGCGAACAGGGTTACTACGAGCAGTACTTC	CASSEQGYYEQYF	TRBV12-3/TRBV12-4	TRBJ2-7	NA	NA
TGCGCCAGCAGCCAAGGTTTCGGTCTATCCTACGAGCAGTACTTC	CASSQGFGLSYEQYF	TRBV4-1	TRBJ2-7	NA	NA